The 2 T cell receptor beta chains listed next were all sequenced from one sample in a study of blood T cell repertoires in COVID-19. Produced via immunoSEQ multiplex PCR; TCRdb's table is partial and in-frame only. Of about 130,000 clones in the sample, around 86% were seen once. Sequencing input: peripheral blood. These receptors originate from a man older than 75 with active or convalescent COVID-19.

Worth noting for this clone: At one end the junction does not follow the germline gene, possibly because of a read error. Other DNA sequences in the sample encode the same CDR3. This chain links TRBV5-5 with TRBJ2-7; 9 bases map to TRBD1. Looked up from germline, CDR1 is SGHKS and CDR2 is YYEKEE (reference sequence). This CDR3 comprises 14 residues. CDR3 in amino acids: CASSSGTGSDEQYF. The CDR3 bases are TGTGCCAGTAGCTCCGGGACAGGGAGTGACGAGCAGTACTTC.

CDR3 in amino acids: CASSLETGGNSPLHF. CDR3 bases: TGTGCCAGCAGCTTAGAAACAGGGGGTAATTCACCCCTCCACTTT. The rearrangement links TRBV11-2 to TRBJ1-6; 8 nucleotides align to TRBD1. V dropped 0 bases and J dropped 6; count of bases not matched to a gene: 1. CDR1 and CDR2 from the germline V gene are SGHAT and FQNNGV. CDR3 size: 15 residues.